A single sample is the source of the 27 T cell receptor beta chains below, sequenced in a study of Ad26.COV2.S vaccination and SARS-CoV-2 variants. The treatment was: around 19 received Ad26.COV2.S at low or high dose, single or two shots; about 5 received placebo; per-sample allocation not given. All samples were drawn on day 63, counting from the first vaccine or placebo injection. The method was immunoSEQ multiplex PCR; TCRdb's version includes in-frame clones alone and lacks a portion of them. The sample lists approximately 280,000 clones; roughly 86% were seen once. The sequenced sample was peripheral blood, obtained in a trial of Ad26.COV2.S vaccine versus placebo. These receptors all stem from a person between 18 and 65 years old who received the Ad26.COV2.S COVID-19 vaccine or a placebo.

CDR3 sequence reads: CASSRDISNQPQHF. Here the CDR3 DNA reads TGTGCCAGCAGTCGAGACATAAGCAATCAGCCCCAGCATTTT. The J gene is TRBJ1-5, the V gene TRBV2; D remains unclear. The CDR3 sequence is 14 residues long. Germline V gene sequence: CDR1 SNHLY, CDR2 FYNNEI. V lost 5 bases, J lost 1 base, and 9 bases lay in between.

This chain connects TRBV30 to TRBJ1-2, with no clear D. The germline V gene has CDR1 GTSNPN and CDR2 SVGIG (reference sequence). The V end lost 0 bases, the J end lost 4 bases, and 9 bases lay between the germline ends. This CDR3 contains 13 residues. CDR3 in DNA: TGTGCCTGGAGTGTACGAGGAGGCTATGGCTACACCTTC. It yields the protein CAWSVRGGYGYTF.

V gene TRBV10-3 combines with J gene TRBJ2-1; 8 nucleotides align to TRBD2. The CDR3 length is 14 residues. Unmatched junction bases numbered 9, after V lost 8 bases and J lost 6 bases. CDR1 and CDR2 from the germline V gene are ENHRY and SYGVKD. DNA for the CDR3: TGTGCCATCGGTCGAAGCGGGAGAGTCAATGAGCAGTTCTTC. Encoded protein: CAIGRSGRVNEQFF.

The V and J genes are TRBV27 and TRBJ2-7; perhaps D is TRBD1 or TRBD2 (5 bases each). Trimming pared 5 bases from V and 6 bases from J, leaving 14 bases between. Germline lookup yields CDR1 MNHEY and CDR2 SMNVEV (reference sequence). The CDR3 covers 13 residues. CDR3 nucleotide sequence: TGTGCCAGCAGTAAGGACGGGGCCCTCGAGCAGTACTTC. Its translation: CASSKDGALEQYF.

The chain joins TRBV6-2 or TRBV6-3 to TRBJ1-2; D gene unclear. V shed 2 bases and J shed 4 bases, with 8 bases lying between them. This CDR3 spans 13 amino acids. Germline V gene sequence: CDR1 MNHEY, CDR2 SVGEGT. The CDR3 region is CASSYNAGYGYTF. In DNA form, the CDR3 reads TGTGCCAGCAGTTACAATGCCGGCTATGGCTACACCTTC.

This clone came up once. The chain employs TRBV28 and TRBJ1-2, with 8 bases identical to TRBD1. The CDR3 runs to 15 residues. The J segment lost 6 bases and the V segment lost 2 bases, leaving 8 bases of the junction unmatched. Germline CDR1 and CDR2: MDHEN and SYDVKM. CDR3 nucleotides: TGTGCCAGCAGTTTAACGCCAGGGGGCGCAGATGGCTACACCTTC. This codes for CASSLTPGGADGYTF.

The chain links TRBV7-2 to TRBJ1-1; D gene ambiguous. Germline V gene sequence: CDR1 SGHTA, CDR2 FQGNSA. This CDR3 contains 13 residues. V lost 4 bases and J 1 base, leaving 7 bases between the germline ends. This chain's CDR3 is CASSYTENTEAFF. CDR3 nucleotides: TGTGCCAGCAGCTATACAGAGAACACTGAAGCTTTCTTT.

The chain has TRBV4-1 and TRBJ1-5; the D gene is possibly TRBD1 (5 bases). The CDR3 runs to 14 residues. CDR1 and CDR2 (germline): MGHRA, YSYEKL. V lost 3 bases, J lost 9 bases, and 15 bases lay in between. This chain's CDR3 is CASSHPGGERPQHF. As DNA, the CDR3 is TGCGCCAGCAGCCACCCGGGGGGTGAGAGGCCCCAGCATTTT.

This sequence joins TRBV18 and TRBJ1-4; 7 bases fit TRBD1. CDR1 and CDR2 from the germline V gene are KGHSH and LQKENI. This CDR3 has 13 amino acids. J lost 7 bases, V lost 5 bases, and 4 bases had no gene match. The CDR3 bases are TGTGCCAGCTCAGCCGGACAGGTTGAAAAACTGTTTTTT. Translated, it gives CASSAGQVEKLFF.

The gene calls are TRBV25-1 and TRBJ1-6, with D tentatively TRBD1 (5 bases). CDR3 size: 16 residues. Germline CDR1 MGHDK, CDR2 SYGVNS. The V gene lost 1 base and the J gene lost 5 bases, with 12 bases spanning the gap. The DNA for the CDR3 is TGTGCCAGCAGTGAATCCTGGGGCAGGGATAATTCACCCCTCCACTTT. It is translated as CASSESWGRDNSPLHF.

CDR3 sequence reads: CASSFAGGREETQYF. The CDR3 bases are TGTGCCAGCAGTTTTGCGGGGGGCCGGGAAGAGACCCAGTACTTC. The chain joins TRBV27 to TRBJ2-5; 8 nucleotides agree with TRBD2. Germline V CDR1 and CDR2: MNHEY, SMNVEV (reference sequence). CDR3 length: 15 residues. The ends lost 3 bases at V and 3 bases at J; junction bases unmatched: 6.

This chain uses TRBV28 with TRBJ2-7; TRBD1 matches at 11 bases. The CDR3 length is 15 residues. Trimming took 4 bases from V and 2 from J; bases not matched to a gene: 4. Germline assignment: CDR1 MDHEN and CDR2 SYDVKM. For the CDR3, the DNA is TGTGCCAGCAGTTCTGGACAGGGGGCCGCCTACGAGCAGTACTTC. This gives the protein CASSSGQGAAYEQYF. The full variable domain, its missing parts supplied by reference TRBV28 and TRBJ2-7, is DVKVTQSSRYLVKRTGEKVFLECVQDMDHENMFWYRQDPGLGLRLIYFSYDVKMKEKGDIPEGYSVSREKKERFSLILESASTNQTSMYLCASSSGQGAAYEQYFGPGTRLTVT.

This chain connects TRBV5-6 to TRBJ1-2; tentative D call: TRBD1 (5 bases). This CDR3 spans 14 amino acids. Per the germline V gene, CDR1 is SGHDT and CDR2 is YYEEEE. Trimming pared 4 bases from V and 3 bases from J, leaving 13 bases between. The CDR3 DNA follows: TGTGCCAGCAGCGTGGGACGGGGATACTATGGCTACACCTTC. This translates into CASSVGRGYYGYTF.

This sequence joins TRBV10-3 and TRBJ2-7; weak D call: TRBD1 (6 bases). Germline assignment: CDR1 ENHRY and CDR2 SYGVKD. The CDR3 consists of 14 residues. V gave up 7 bases and J gave up 1 base, with 14 bases separating them. CDR3 amino acids: CAINLGGRSYEQYF. CDR3 nucleotide sequence: TGTGCCATCAACCTTGGGGGCCGTTCCTACGAGCAGTACTTC.

V gene TRBV7-6 combines with J gene TRBJ2-5, with 10 bases lining up with TRBD2. The germline CDR1 and CDR2 sequences are SGHVS and FNYEAQ. V was pared by 5 bases and J by 4 bases, with 7 bases of the junction left unmatched. This CDR3 has 15 amino acids. The CDR3, as DNA: TGTGCCAGCAGCCCGAGCGGGAGGGGCGGAGAGACCCAGTACTTC. Translation: CASSPSGRGGETQYF.

CDR3 region: CASSFYGQETQYF. The CDR3 DNA reads as TGTGCCAGCAGTTTTTATGGCCAAGAGACCCAGTACTTC. The chain combines TRBV12-3 or TRBV12-4 with TRBJ2-5; no firm D call. V was trimmed by 3 bases and J by 1 base, leaving 6 bases between them. The CDR3 is made up of 13 amino acids.

This chain joins TRBV4-1 and TRBJ2-7; no clear D gene. The germline gives CDR1 MGHRA, CDR2 YSYEKL. The CDR3 length is 14 residues. The ends were cut back, 0 bases at V and 2 bases at J, with 8 bases in the middle. The CDR3 DNA reads as TGCGCCAGCAGCCAAGAGAGGCAGACCTACGAGCAGTACTTC. This gives the protein CASSQERQTYEQYF.

The gene calls are TRBV12-3 or TRBV12-4 and TRBJ2-2; D call uncertain. The CDR3 is 13 residues long. V was trimmed by 8 bases and J by 6 bases, leaving 13 bases between them. The CDR3 reads CASGRSWAGELFF. CDR3 DNA: TGTGCCAGCGGGCGAAGTTGGGCCGGGGAGCTGTTTTTT.

V is TRBV7-9 and J is TRBJ2-7, with TRBD2 identical over 7 bases. Germline values: CDR1 SEHNR, CDR2 FQNEAQ (reference sequence). V trimming: 1 base; J trimming: 5 bases; junction bases outside the gene matches: 5. The CDR3 totals 14 residues. CDR3 sequence reads: CASSLEGLADEQYF. The CDR3 coding sequence is TGTGCCAGCAGCTTAGAAGGGCTAGCGGACGAGCAGTACTTC.

The rearrangement uses TRBV5-4 and TRBJ1-1; tentative D call: TRBD1 (6 bases). Trimming left V 4 bases short and J 5 bases short, with 12 bases between. CDR1 is SGHNT, CDR2 YYREEE, per germline (reference sequence). CDR3 length: 13 amino acids. CDR3 nucleotides: TGTGCCAGCAGCCCGAAACAGGGAACTGAAGCTTTCTTT. The encoded protein is CASSPKQGTEAFF.

The J gene is TRBJ2-5, the V gene TRBV27, with 8 nucleotides matching TRBD2. Germline lookup yields CDR1 MNHEY and CDR2 SMNVEV (reference sequence). CDR3 length equals 16 residues. The ends lost 3 bases at V and 2 bases at J; junction bases unmatched: 8. CDR3 amino acids: CASSFDAGGKQETQYF. CDR3 DNA: TGTGCCAGCAGTTTCGACGCGGGGGGCAAACAAGAGACCCAGTACTTC.

This chain uses TRBV9 with TRBJ2-5; D is possibly TRBD1 (6 bases). The CDR3 consists of 14 residues. Trimming shortened V by 4 bases and J by 1 base, and 11 bases separated the two germline ends. The germline V gene has CDR1 SGDLS and CDR2 YYNGEE. CDR3 amino acids: CASSPRTAQETQYF. CDR3 coding DNA: TGTGCCAGCAGCCCACGGACAGCCCAAGAGACCCAGTACTTC. Full variable domain (outside the CDR3, taken from reference TRBV9 and TRBJ2-5): DSGVTQTPKHLITATGQRVTLRCSPRSGDLSVYWYQQSLDQGLQFLIQYYNGEERAKGNILERFSAQQFPDLHSELNLSSLELGDSALYFCASSPRTAQETQYFGPGTRLLVL.

Written as DNA, the CDR3 is TGCGCCAGCAGCCCGGGGGAGCCAGCGGCGTTCTTC. Residues: CASSPGEPAAFF. The chain couples TRBV5-1 to TRBJ2-1, with D maybe TRBD2 (6 bases). Germline V CDR1 and CDR2: SGHRS, YFSETQ. The CDR3 length is 12 residues. V gave up 4 bases and J gave up 15 bases, with 17 bases separating them. The complete variable domain, with remaining parts taken from reference TRBV5-1 and TRBJ2-1, reads KAGVTQTPRYLIKTRGQQVTLSCSPISGHRSVSWYQQTPGQGLQFLFEYFSETQRNKGNFPGRFSGRQFSNSRSEMNVSTLELGDSALYLCASSPGEPAAFFGPGTRLTVL.

CDR3 DNA sequence: TGTGCCACCAGCAGAGGTGGCAGGGGGCTAATCTACGAGCAGTACTTC. This sequence encodes CATSRGGRGLIYEQYF. This chain joins TRBV15 and TRBJ2-7, with 8 bases matching TRBD1. The germline V gene encodes CDR1 LNHNV and CDR2 YYDKDF (reference sequence). V was pared by 1 base and J by 3 bases, with 8 bases of the junction left unmatched. This CDR3 contains 16 residues.

The chain carries TRBV6-5 and TRBJ2-1; D may be TRBD1 or TRBD2 (5 bases each). Germline V gene lookup returns CDR1 MNHEY and CDR2 SVGAGI. Trimming removed 0 bases at V and 6 bases at J, with 15 bases between. The CDR3 has 16 amino acids. The CDR3 region has the DNA TGTGCCAGCAGTTACTCGGGACCCCCATCGGGCAATGAGCAGTTCTTC. As protein: CASSYSGPPSGNEQFF.

The genes are TRBV3-1 (or the pseudogene TRBV3-2) and TRBJ1-1; 8 bases match TRBD1. The CDR3 covers 16 residues. Germline trimming cut 0 bases from V and 5 bases from J; bases unmatched to any gene: 8. Germline loops: CDR1 LGHDT, CDR2 YNNKEL (reference sequence). CDR3 DNA sequence: TGTGCCAGCAGCCAAGAGAGGACAGGGCGGCGGACTGAAGCTTTCTTT. Translating gives CASSQERTGRRTEAFF.

The V gene is TRBV5-1, the J gene TRBJ1-4; 9 bases agree with TRBD1. With 3 bases clipped from V and 8 bases from J, the junction kept 5 bases outside the gene matches. The CDR3 is 14 residues long. The germline CDR1 and CDR2 sequences are SGHRS and YFSETQ. CDR3 sequence reads: CASSWGQGREKLFF. DNA of the CDR3: TGCGCCAGCAGCTGGGGACAGGGTAGGGAAAAACTGTTTTTT.